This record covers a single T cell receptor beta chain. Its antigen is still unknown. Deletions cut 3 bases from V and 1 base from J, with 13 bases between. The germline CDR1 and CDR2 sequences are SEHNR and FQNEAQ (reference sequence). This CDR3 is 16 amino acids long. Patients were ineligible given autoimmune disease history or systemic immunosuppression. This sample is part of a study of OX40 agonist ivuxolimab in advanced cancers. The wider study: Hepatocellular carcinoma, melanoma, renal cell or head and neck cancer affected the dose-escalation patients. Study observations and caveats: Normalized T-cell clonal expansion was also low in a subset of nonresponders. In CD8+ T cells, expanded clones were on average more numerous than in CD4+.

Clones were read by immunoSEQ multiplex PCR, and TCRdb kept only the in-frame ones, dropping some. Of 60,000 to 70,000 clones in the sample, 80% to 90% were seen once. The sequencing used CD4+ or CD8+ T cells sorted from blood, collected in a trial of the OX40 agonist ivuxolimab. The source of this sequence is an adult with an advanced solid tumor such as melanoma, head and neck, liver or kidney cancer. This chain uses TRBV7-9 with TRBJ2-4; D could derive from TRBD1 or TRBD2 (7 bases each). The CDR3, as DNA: TGTGCCAGCAGCTTGGGAGGGGGCCTGGCCAAAAACATTCAGTACTTC. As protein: CASSLGGGLAKNIQYF.